The entry below describes one T cell receptor (beta chain). Its antigen remains unidentified. This sample stems from a study of cytomegalovirus exposure and HLA in healthy donors. Findings and caveats of the study: Association with HLA alleles at 0.05 false discovery rate was found for 16,951 TCR beta sequences in a later analysis.

As for the donors, each was a healthy bone marrow donor. The PCR employed 60 Vbeta primers together with 13 Jbeta primers. Data came from immunoSEQ multiplex PCR; TCRdb stores just in-frame clones and leaves some out. This table holds 90,000 to 140,000 clones, around 84% found once. This clonotype originated in a man aged 25 to 40 in good health and CMV-seronegative. Source material: PBMCs.

The DNA for the CDR3 is TGTGCCAGCAGGACTAGCAGGGCGGGGGGTACGCAGTATTTT. It yields the protein CASRTSRAGGTQYF. The rearrangement joins TRBV19 to TRBJ2-3, with 8 nucleotides matching TRBD2. Per the germline V gene, CDR1 is LNHDA and CDR2 is SQIVND (reference sequence). Trimming cost V 9 bases and J 8 bases; bases outside gene matches: 13. The CDR3 is made up of 14 amino acids.